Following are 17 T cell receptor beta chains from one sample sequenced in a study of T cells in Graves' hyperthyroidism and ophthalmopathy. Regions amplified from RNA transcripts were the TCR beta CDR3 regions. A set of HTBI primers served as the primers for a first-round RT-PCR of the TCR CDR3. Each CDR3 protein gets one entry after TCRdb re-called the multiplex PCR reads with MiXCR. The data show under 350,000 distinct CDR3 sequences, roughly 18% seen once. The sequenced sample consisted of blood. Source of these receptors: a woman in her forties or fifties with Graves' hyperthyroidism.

The CDR3 reads CASSQVGAGGLYNEQFF. The CDR3 region has the DNA TGTGCCAGCAGCCAAGTGGGGGCGGGGGGGCTTTACAATGAGCAGTTCTTC. The chain combines TRBV4-2 with TRBJ2-1; TRBD2 agrees at 9 bases. After removal of 1 base from V and 4 bases from J, the junction contained 8 bases not matched to a gene. This CDR3 contains 17 residues. CDR1 LGHNA and CDR2 YNFKEQ come from the germline V gene.

The CDR3 DNA is TGCGCCAGCAGCTTGGCCGGCAGCCTGACAACTAATGAAAAACTGTTTTTT. This encodes CASSLAGSLTTNEKLFF. The rearrangement joins TRBV5-1 to TRBJ1-4; D uncertain. The CDR3 contains 17 residues. The ends were cut back, 0 bases at V and 0 bases at J, with 12 bases in the middle. Germline loops: CDR1 SGHRS, CDR2 YFSETQ.

CDR3 sequence: CASSYLVETQYF. CDR3 nucleotides: TGTGCCAGCAGTTATCTGGTGGAGACCCAGTACTTC. The chain joins TRBV6-1 to TRBJ2-5; D uncertain. This CDR3 spans 12 amino acids. In germline, CDR1 is MNHNS, CDR2 SASEGT. The V end lost 5 bases, the J end lost 5 bases, and 9 bases lay between the germline ends.

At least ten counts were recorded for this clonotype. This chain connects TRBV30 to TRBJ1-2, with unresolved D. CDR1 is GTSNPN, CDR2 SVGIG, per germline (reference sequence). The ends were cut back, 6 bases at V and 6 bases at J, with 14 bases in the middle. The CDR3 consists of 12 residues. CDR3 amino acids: CACPRTEDGYTF. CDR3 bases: TGTGCCTGCCCAAGGACGGAGGATGGCTACACCTTC.

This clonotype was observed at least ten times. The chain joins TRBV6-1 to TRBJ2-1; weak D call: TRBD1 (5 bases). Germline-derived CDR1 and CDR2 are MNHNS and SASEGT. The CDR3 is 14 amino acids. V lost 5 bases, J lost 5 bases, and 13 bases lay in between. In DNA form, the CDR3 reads TGTGCCAGCAGTTATGATAGGGGAAACAATGAGCAGTTCTTC. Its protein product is CASSYDRGNNEQFF.

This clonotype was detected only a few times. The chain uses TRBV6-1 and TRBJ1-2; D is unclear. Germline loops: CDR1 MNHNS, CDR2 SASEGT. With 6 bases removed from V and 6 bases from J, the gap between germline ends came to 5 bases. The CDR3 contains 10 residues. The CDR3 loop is CASSGNGYTF. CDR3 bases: TGTGCCAGCAGCGGCAATGGCTACACCTTC.

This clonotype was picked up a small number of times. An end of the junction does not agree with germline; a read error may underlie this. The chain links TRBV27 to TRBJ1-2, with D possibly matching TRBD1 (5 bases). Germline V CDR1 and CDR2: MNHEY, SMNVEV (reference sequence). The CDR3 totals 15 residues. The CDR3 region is CARSLFRGHSSGYTF. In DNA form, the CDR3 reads TGTGCCCGCAGTTTATTTCGGGGCCATAGCTCTGGCTACACCTTC.

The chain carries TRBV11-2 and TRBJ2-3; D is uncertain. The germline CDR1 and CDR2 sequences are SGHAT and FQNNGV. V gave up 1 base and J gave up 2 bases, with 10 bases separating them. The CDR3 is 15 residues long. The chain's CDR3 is CASSLVSGLTDTQYF. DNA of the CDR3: TGTGCCAGCAGCTTAGTGTCTGGGCTCACAGATACGCAGTATTTT.

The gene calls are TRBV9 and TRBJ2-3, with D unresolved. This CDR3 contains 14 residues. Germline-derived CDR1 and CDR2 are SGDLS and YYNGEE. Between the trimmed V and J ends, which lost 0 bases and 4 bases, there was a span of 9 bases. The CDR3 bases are TGTGCCAGCAGCGTAGCGAGGTGGGCAGATACGCAGTATTTT. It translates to CASSVARWADTQYF.

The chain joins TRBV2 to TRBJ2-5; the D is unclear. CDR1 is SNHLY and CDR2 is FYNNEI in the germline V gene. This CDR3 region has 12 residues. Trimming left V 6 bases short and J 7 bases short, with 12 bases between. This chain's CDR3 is CASRDELATQYF. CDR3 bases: TGTGCCAGCAGGGACGAGTTGGCGACCCAGTACTTC.

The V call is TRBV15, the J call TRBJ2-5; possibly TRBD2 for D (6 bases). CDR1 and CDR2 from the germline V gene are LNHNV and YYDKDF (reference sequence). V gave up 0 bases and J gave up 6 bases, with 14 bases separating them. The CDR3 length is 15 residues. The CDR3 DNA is TGTGCCACCAGCAGAGATCGCGGGGTACGGAAGACCCAGTACTTC. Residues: CATSRDRGVRKTQYF.

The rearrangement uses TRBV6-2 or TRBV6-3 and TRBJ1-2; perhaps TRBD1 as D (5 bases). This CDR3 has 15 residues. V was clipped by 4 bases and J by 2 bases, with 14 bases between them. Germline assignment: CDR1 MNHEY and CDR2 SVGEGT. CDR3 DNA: TGTGCCAGCAGTTTCCCTCGGGACGGCAACTATGGCTACACCTTC. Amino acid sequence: CASSFPRDGNYGYTF.

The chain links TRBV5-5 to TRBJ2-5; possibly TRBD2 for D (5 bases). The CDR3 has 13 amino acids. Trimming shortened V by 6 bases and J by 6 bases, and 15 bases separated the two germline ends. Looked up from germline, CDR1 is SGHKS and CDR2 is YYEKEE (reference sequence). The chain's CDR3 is CASTRDLYQTQYF. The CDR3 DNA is TGTGCCAGCACCCGGGATCTGTATCAGACCCAGTACTTC.

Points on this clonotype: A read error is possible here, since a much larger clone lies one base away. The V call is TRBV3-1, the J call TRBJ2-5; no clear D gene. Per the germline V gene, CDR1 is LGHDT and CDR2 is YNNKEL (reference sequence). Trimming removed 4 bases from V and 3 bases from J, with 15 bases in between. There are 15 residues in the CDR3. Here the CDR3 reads CASSREGSIKETQYF. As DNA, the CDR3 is TGTGCCAGCAGCCGAGAAGGTTCCATAAAAGAGACCCAGTACTTC.

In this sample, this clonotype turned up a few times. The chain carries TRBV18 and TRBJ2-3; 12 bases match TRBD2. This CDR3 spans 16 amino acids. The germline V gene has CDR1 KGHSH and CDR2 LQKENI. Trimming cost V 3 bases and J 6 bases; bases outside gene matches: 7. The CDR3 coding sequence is TGTGCCAGCTCACCCTGGACTAGCGGGGTGGTGGATACGCAGTATTTT. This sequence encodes CASSPWTSGVVDTQYF. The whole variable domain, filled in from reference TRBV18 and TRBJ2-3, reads NAGVMQNPRHLVRRRGQEARLRCSPMKGHSHVYWYRQLPEEGLKFMVYLQKENIIDESGMPKERFSAEFPKEGPSILRIQQVVRGDSAAYFCASSPWTSGVVDTQYFGPGTRLTVL.

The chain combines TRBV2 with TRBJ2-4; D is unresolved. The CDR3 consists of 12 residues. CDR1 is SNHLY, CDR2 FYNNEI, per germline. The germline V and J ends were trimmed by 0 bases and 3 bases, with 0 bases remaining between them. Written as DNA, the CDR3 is TGTGCCAGCAGTGAAGCCAAAAACATTCAGTACTTC. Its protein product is CASSEAKNIQYF.

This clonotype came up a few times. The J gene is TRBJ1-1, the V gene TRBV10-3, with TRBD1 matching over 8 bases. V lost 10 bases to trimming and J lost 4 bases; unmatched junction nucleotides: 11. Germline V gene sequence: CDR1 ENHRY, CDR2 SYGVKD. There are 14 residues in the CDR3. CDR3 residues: CATAGTGEGTEAFF. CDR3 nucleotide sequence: TGTGCCACCGCCGGGACAGGTGAGGGCACTGAAGCTTTCTTT.